These 30 T cell receptor beta chains were all obtained from the same sample, sequenced in a study of blood T cell repertoires in COVID-19 (dated by TCRdb to about 2020). The library was obtained by the immunoSEQ multiplex PCR assay. Not all clones reach the TCRdb copy of this immuneACCESS table, which keeps in-frame sequences only. Checked studies attribute under half of the gap to unresolved V genes and leave the rest unexplained. The sample yields about 220,000 clones; about 80% were counted once. The ten biggest clones cover about 3% of the sample. The sequencing input was peripheral blood. The receptors shown here come from a woman younger than 45 who had recovered from COVID-19.

This chain joins TRBV24-1 and TRBJ2-2; no clear D. The germline gives CDR1 KGHDR, CDR2 SFDVKD. The CDR3 runs to 14 residues. The germline V and J ends were trimmed by 1 base and 3 bases, with 5 bases remaining between them. Here the CDR3 reads CATSDLQHTGELFF. The CDR3 DNA follows: TGTGCCACCAGTGATTTACAACACACCGGGGAGCTGTTTTTT.

The chain couples TRBV5-1 to TRBJ2-3, with TRBD2 matching 9 bases. Germline V gene lookup returns CDR1 SGHRS and CDR2 YFSETQ. This CDR3 comprises 16 residues. V shed 6 bases, J shed 5 bases, and the junction held 13 bases outside the gene matches. This CDR3 reads CASKPPGLASLDTQYF. The CDR3 DNA reads TGCGCCAGCAAACCTCCCGGACTAGCGAGTTTAGATACGCAGTATTTT.

This chain links TRBV5-1 with TRBJ2-2, with 9 bases identical to TRBD2. Germline values: CDR1 SGHRS, CDR2 YFSETQ. CDR3 size: 18 residues. The ends lost 4 bases at V and 3 bases at J; junction bases unmatched: 13. The CDR3 DNA is TGCGCCAGCAGCGAATACCCTTTGGGCGGGAGGGACACCGGGGAGCTGTTTTTT. Encoded protein: CASSEYPLGGRDTGELFF.

The sample holds a few counts of this clone. The sample contains more than one DNA sequence encoding this CDR3. CDR3 bases: TGCGCCAGCAGCTTGGAGACTAGCGGTCCCTACGAGCAGTACTTC. Translating gives CASSLETSGPYEQYF. The gene calls are TRBV5-1 and TRBJ2-7; TRBD2 aligns across 9 bases. The CDR3 sequence is 15 residues long. Germline V CDR1 and CDR2: SGHRS, YFSETQ. The junction had 3 bases not matched to a gene; V was cut back by 0 bases and J by 2 bases.

The rearrangement links TRBV19 to TRBJ1-6; D gene uncertain. Germline V CDR1 and CDR2: LNHDA, SQIVND (reference sequence). V was trimmed by 4 bases and J by 7 bases, leaving 17 bases between them. The CDR3 is 16 residues long. The DNA of the CDR3 is TGTGCCAGTAGTACCGCGAGGCTCGTCGGAAATTCACCCCTCCACTTT. Protein sequence: CASSTARLVGNSPLHF.

This rearrangement joins TRBV3-1 (or the pseudogene TRBV3-2) to TRBJ2-7, with 12 positions matching TRBD1. Germline V gene lookup returns CDR1 LGHDT and CDR2 YNNKEL (reference sequence). Trimming took 4 bases from V and 4 from J; bases not matched to a gene: 11. This CDR3 has 17 residues. The chain's CDR3 is CASSRGLPGQGAYEQYF. DNA of the CDR3: TGTGCCAGCAGCCGAGGACTACCGGGACAGGGGGCATACGAGCAGTACTTC.

The chain carries TRBV5-1 and TRBJ2-3; TRBD1 agrees at 9 bases. Germline trimming cut 1 base from V and 6 bases from J; bases unmatched to any gene: 6. CDR3 length: 15 residues. The germline V gene has CDR1 SGHRS and CDR2 YFSETQ. The CDR3 sequence: CASSLIQGATDTQYF. DNA of the CDR3: TGCGCCAGCAGCTTGATACAGGGGGCTACGGATACGCAGTATTTT. The variable domain in full, completed from reference TRBV5-1 and TRBJ2-3, reads KAGVTQTPRYLIKTRGQQVTLSCSPISGHRSVSWYQQTPGQGLQFLFEYFSETQRNKGNFPGRFSGRQFSNSRSEMNVSTLELGDSALYLCASSLIQGATDTQYFGPGTRLTVL.

The chain recombines TRBV2 with TRBJ1-1; 8 bases are shared with TRBD1. This CDR3 contains 15 residues. Germline CDR1 reads SNHLY; CDR2 reads FYNNEI. Trimming took 3 bases from V and 0 from J; bases not matched to a gene: 3. CDR3 in amino acids: CASSDGQGMNTEAFF. In DNA, the CDR3 is TGTGCCAGCAGTGACGGACAGGGAATGAACACTGAAGCTTTCTTT.

The chain couples TRBV12-3 or TRBV12-4 to TRBJ1-2; no clear D. Trimming removed 6 bases from V and 1 base from J, with 9 bases in between. This CDR3 spans 13 amino acids. CDR3 bases: TGTGCCAGCAGCCCCCGACTTAACTATGGCTACACCTTC. It yields the protein CASSPRLNYGYTF.

This clone appeared once. V and J are TRBV28 and TRBJ1-1, with 10 bases matching TRBD1. Germline CDR1 MDHEN, CDR2 SYDVKM. This CDR3 has 15 amino acids. Trimming removed 4 bases from V and 5 bases from J; junction bases left unmatched: 7. CDR3 coding DNA: TGTGCCAGCAGTTACCTGACAGGGGGCCGTACTGAAGCTTTCTTT. It is translated as CASSYLTGGRTEAFF.

The gene calls are TRBV29-1 and TRBJ1-1; 9 positions match TRBD1. J lost 0 bases, V lost 7 bases, and 3 bases had no gene match. The CDR3 totals 13 residues. The germline gives CDR1 SQVTM, CDR2 ANQGSEA. CDR3 DNA sequence: TGCAGCGGGGGGACAGGGATGAACACTGAAGCTTTCTTT. It is translated as CSGGTGMNTEAFF.

The rearrangement joins TRBV30 to TRBJ2-7; D is perhaps TRBD2 (5 bases). CDR1 is GTSNPN and CDR2 is SVGIG in the germline V gene (reference sequence). The CDR3 loop spans 15 amino acids. Trimming removed 1 base from V and 1 base from J, with 14 bases in between. The CDR3 nucleotides read TGTGCCTGGAGTGCCCTGGAGGTGGGGTCCTACGAGCAGTACTTC. Its translation is CAWSALEVGSYEQYF.

The chain combines TRBV6-5 with TRBJ2-3, with D possibly being TRBD1 (6 bases). Germline lookup yields CDR1 MNHEY and CDR2 SVGAGI. V dropped 4 bases and J dropped 0 bases, with 11 bases sitting between them. The CDR3 contains 15 residues. CDR3 loop: CASSFPGVSTDTQYF. The CDR3 DNA reads as TGTGCCAGCAGTTTCCCAGGGGTGAGCACAGATACGCAGTATTTT.

This chain uses TRBV6-1 with TRBJ2-1; 10 nucleotides agree with TRBD2. CDR3 length: 19 residues. The V gene's germline CDR1 is MNHNS and CDR2 SASEGT. V shed 1 base and J 5 bases; nucleotides not matched to a gene: 14. The CDR3 reads CASSEERASGRTKDNEQFF. The CDR3 region has the DNA TGTGCCAGCAGTGAAGAGCGGGCTAGCGGGAGAACGAAGGACAATGAGCAGTTCTTC.

This chain connects TRBV5-1 to TRBJ2-1, with D possibly being TRBD2 (5 bases). Trimming pared 4 bases from V and 4 bases from J, leaving 12 bases between. The CDR3 is made up of 14 amino acids. Germline CDR1 and CDR2: SGHRS and YFSETQ. The CDR3 reads CASSVNSGYNEQFF. CDR3 sequence (DNA): TGCGCCAGCAGCGTTAACAGCGGTTACAATGAGCAGTTCTTC.

V and J are TRBV2 and TRBJ1-3; D may be TRBD1 (5 bases). The CDR3 sequence is 14 residues long. The V gene lost 6 bases and the J gene lost 1 base, with 10 bases spanning the gap. Germline V gene data show CDR1 as SNHLY and CDR2 as FYNNEI. CDR3 sequence reads: CASRAGFSGNTIYF. The CDR3 nucleotides read TGTGCCAGCAGGGCAGGGTTTTCTGGAAACACCATATATTTT.

The rearrangement joins TRBV27 to TRBJ2-7; 9 positions agree with TRBD1. V lost 7 bases and J lost 3; bases outside the gene matches: 10. The length of the CDR3 is 15 residues. In germline, CDR1 is MNHEY, CDR2 SMNVEV (reference sequence). The CDR3 sequence: CASTWDRVLSYEQYF. In DNA form, the CDR3 reads TGTGCCAGCACCTGGGACAGGGTTCTGAGCTACGAGCAGTACTTC.

This chain uses TRBV30 with TRBJ1-5, with D possibly matching TRBD1 (5 bases). V shed 5 bases and J shed 7 bases, with 24 bases lying between them. Germline V CDR1 and CDR2: GTSNPN, SVGIG (reference sequence). This CDR3 region has 16 residues. The CDR3 reads CAWGRLGQGREQPQHF. The CDR3 DNA sequence: TGTGCCTGGGGGCGCCTTGGGCAGGGCCGCGAACAGCCCCAGCATTTT. Full variable domain (outside the CDR3, taken from reference TRBV30 and TRBJ1-5): SQTIHQWPATLVQPVGSPLSLECTVEGTSNPNLYWYRQAAGRGLQLLFYSVGIGQISSEVPQNLSASRPQDRQFILSSKKLLLSDSGFYLCAWGRLGQGREQPQHFGDGTRLSIL.

The chain recombines TRBV27 with TRBJ1-5; D uncertain. The germline V gene has CDR1 MNHEY and CDR2 SMNVEV (reference sequence). CDR3 length: 14 residues. The ends were cut back, 3 bases at V and 7 bases at J, with 13 bases in the middle. In DNA form, the CDR3 reads TGTGCCAGCAGTTTTTCGGGGATGAGCCAGCCCCAGCATTTT. Translated, it gives CASSFSGMSQPQHF.

CDR3 amino acids: CASSPTPGQGHQPQHF. Written as DNA, the CDR3 is TGCGCCAGCAGCCCTACACCGGGACAGGGACATCAGCCCCAGCATTTT. The chain is built from TRBV4-1 and TRBJ1-5; 9 bases line up with TRBD1. The CDR3 is 16 amino acids. Germline V gives CDR1 MGHRA, CDR2 YSYEKL. The V and J ends lost 4 bases and 5 bases, in that order; junction bases with no gene match: 9.

The genes are TRBV2 and TRBJ1-1, with 9 nucleotides matching TRBD1. Germline assignment: CDR1 SNHLY and CDR2 FYNNEI. This CDR3 is built from 16 residues. V dropped 1 base and J dropped 4; count of bases not matched to a gene: 7. DNA for the CDR3: TGTGCCAGCAGTGAAGGGGGACAGGGTCTTGTCACTGAAGCTTTCTTT. Amino acid sequence: CASSEGGQGLVTEAFF.

The chain recombines TRBV7-9 with TRBJ1-1; 7 bases fit TRBD1. The CDR3 has 15 residues. Germline V lookup: CDR1 SEHNR, CDR2 FQNEAQ (reference sequence). V shed 0 bases, J shed 4 bases, and the junction held 5 bases outside the gene matches. This CDR3 reads CASSLATTGPTEAFF. DNA of the CDR3: TGTGCCAGCAGCTTAGCTACGACAGGGCCCACTGAAGCTTTCTTT.

This clone turned up a few times. The J gene is TRBJ1-6, the V gene TRBV5-3; no definite D call. TRBV5-3 qualifies as an ORF whose function is uncertain. The ends were cut back, 7 bases at V and 0 bases at J, with 17 bases in the middle. The CDR3 loop spans 17 amino acids. The CDR3, as DNA: TGTGCCAGACCGAGGGTTCCAGTTAGCTCCTATAATTCACCCCTCCACTTT. Its protein is CARPRVPVSSYNSPLHF.

This clone was recorded a few times. The chain recombines TRBV10-3 with TRBJ2-1, with 8 bases lining up with TRBD1. V dropped 5 bases and J dropped 5; count of bases not matched to a gene: 5. Per germline, CDR1 ENHRY and CDR2 SYGVKD. This CDR3 contains 14 residues. The CDR3: CAISSQGGDNEQFF. The CDR3 DNA sequence: TGTGCCATCAGTTCACAGGGGGGAGACAATGAGCAGTTCTTC.

This sequence joins TRBV5-1 and TRBJ2-1; 10 bases map to TRBD1. This CDR3 spans 18 amino acids. The J segment lost 4 bases and the V segment lost 3 bases, leaving 13 bases of the junction unmatched. The V gene's germline CDR1 is SGHRS and CDR2 YFSETQ. The CDR3 reads CASSYDRGLRLGYNEQFF. The CDR3 DNA sequence: TGCGCCAGCAGCTACGACAGGGGGCTGCGACTGGGATACAATGAGCAGTTCTTC.

The chain links TRBV4-1 to TRBJ2-2; D is undetermined. Germline V CDR1 and CDR2: MGHRA, YSYEKL. The CDR3 extends over 13 amino acids. V lost 2 bases and J 6 bases, leaving 7 bases between the germline ends. The CDR3 DNA reads as TGCGCCAGCAGCCAATTAGAGGCCGGGGAGCTGTTTTTT. Its protein is CASSQLEAGELFF.

The chain joins TRBV19 to TRBJ2-1; 10 nucleotides match TRBD2. The ends lost 3 bases at V and 7 bases at J; junction bases unmatched: 6. The CDR3 consists of 15 residues. CDR1 LNHDA and CDR2 SQIVND come from the germline V gene (reference sequence). The CDR3 spells CASSISSGRINEQFF. The CDR3 DNA reads as TGTGCCAGTAGTATTTCTAGCGGGAGAATTAATGAGCAGTTCTTC.

V usage is TRBV10-2 and J usage is TRBJ2-1; TRBD2 might be the D (5 bases). The CDR3 covers 14 residues. V was clipped by 3 bases and J by 8 bases, with 14 bases between them. Germline CDR1 WSHSY, CDR2 SAAADI. CDR3 sequence (DNA): TGCGCCAGCAGTGACAACGGCGGTAGCGATGAGCAGTTCTTC. Protein: CASSDNGGSDEQFF.

The V call is TRBV9, the J call TRBJ2-1, with D possibly being TRBD2 (6 bases). V was clipped by 0 bases and J by 0 bases, with 7 bases between them. The CDR3 is 15 amino acids. Germline assignment: CDR1 SGDLS and CDR2 YYNGEE. The DNA for the CDR3 is TGTGCCAGCAGCGTAGGCGGGAACTCCTACAATGAGCAGTTCTTC. This codes for CASSVGGNSYNEQFF.

The chain employs TRBV7-2 and TRBJ2-7; D is undetermined. V lost 2 bases, J lost 6 bases, and 11 bases lay in between. The CDR3 is made up of 13 amino acids. Germline-derived CDR1 and CDR2 are SGHTA and FQGNSA. CDR3 sequence: CASSLTLTREQYF. The CDR3 DNA reads TGTGCCAGCAGCTTAACCCTCACTCGCGAGCAGTACTTC.